The clone carrying this T cell receptor beta chain has only a few counts. This entry comes from a study of identical twins. cDNA carried unique molecular identifiers, and a universal primer site was added by template switching. TCRdb re-called the 5' RACE reads through MiXCR, storing one row per CDR3 protein. The sample lists about 660,000 distinct CDR3 sequences; more than 6.5% were seen once. In addition, the sample was reused for a study of yellow fever vaccine responses in identical twins.

The sequencing sample was made of PBMCs. The clonotype comes from a woman aged 18-29 years in good health.

The CDR3 region has the DNA TGTGCCAGCGGGGGGCAGGGGGCGAATGAGCAGTTCTTC. Translation: CASGGQGANEQFF. V and J are TRBV9 and TRBJ2-1; TRBD1 aligns across 8 bases. The V gene's germline CDR1 is SGDLS and CDR2 YYNGEE. V shed 7 bases and J 7 bases; nucleotides not matched to a gene: 7. The CDR3 extends over 13 amino acids.